A selection of T cell receptor beta chains follows, all from one sample in a study of control samples from healthy donors and cancer patients. Assay used: immunoSEQ multiplex PCR; TCRdb lists only in-frame clones, some missing. The sample lists under 150,000 clones, roughly nine tenths occurring once. The source material was blood. These receptors originate from a man aged 25 to 40 in good health. Each CDR3 is given with its conserved first and last residue. The D gene is left open where the match is weak. Size is stated for part of the rows, as once, few or many counts, or as a class when the clone is expanded.

clone size: -
J gene: TRBJ1-1
V gene: TRBV7-2
D gene: TRBD1
CDR3 DNA: TGTGCCAGCAGCTTAGGGGCGGGACAGGGCACTGAAGCTTTCTTT
CDR3 protein: CASSLGAGQGTEAFF

clone size: -
J gene: TRBJ1-4
V gene: TRBV5-8
D gene: TRBD1
CDR3 DNA: TGTGCCAGCAGCCCCGACAGGGGAGATGAAAAACTGTTTTTT
CDR3 protein: CASSPDRGDEKLFF

clone size: -
J gene: TRBJ2-3
V gene: TRBV11-3
D gene: TRBD2
CDR3 DNA: TGTGCCAGCAGCTGGGGACTAGCGGAGGTCACAGATACGCAGTATTTT
CDR3 protein: CASSWGLAEVTDTQYF

clone size: -
J gene: TRBJ2-1
V gene: TRBV7-3
D gene: TRBD2
CDR3 DNA: TGTGCCAGCAGCCCGCAGTCGCTAGCGGGAGCCTCCGAGCAGTTCTTC
CDR3 protein: CASSPQSLAGASEQFF

clone size: -
J gene: TRBJ1-1
V gene: TRBV25-1
D gene: TRBD1
CDR3 DNA: TGTGCCAGCAGTGGGGGGGCAGGGGGCACTGAAGCTTTCTTT
CDR3 protein: CASSGGAGGTEAFF

clone size: -
J gene: TRBJ2-1
V gene: TRBV7-9
D gene: -
CDR3 DNA: TGTGCCAGCAGCTTAGCGAGTGGAAGGAATGAGCAGTTCTTC
CDR3 protein: CASSLASGRNEQFF

clone size: -
J gene: TRBJ2-7
V gene: TRBV5-6
D gene: -
CDR3 DNA: TGTGCCAGCAGCTTGGGGCGCAACTCCTACGAGCAGTACTTC
CDR3 protein: CASSLGRNSYEQYF

clone size: -
J gene: TRBJ2-2
V gene: TRBV7-9
D gene: -
CDR3 DNA: TGTGCCAGCAGCTTTCCCCCTTCCCAACTCAAACCCGGGGAGCTGTTTTTT
CDR3 protein: CASSFPPSQLKPGELFF

clone size: -
J gene: TRBJ2-7
V gene: TRBV5-1
D gene: TRBD1
CDR3 DNA: TGCGCCAGCAGCTCCTTAGGGGACAGCACCTCCTACGAGCAGTACTTC
CDR3 protein: CASSSLGDSTSYEQYF

clone size: -
J gene: TRBJ2-1
V gene: TRBV19
D gene: TRBD1
CDR3 DNA: TGTGCCAGTGCAGGGGGTACCTCCTACAATGAGCAGTTCTTC
CDR3 protein: CASAGGTSYNEQFF

clone size: -
J gene: TRBJ2-1
V gene: TRBV7-9
D gene: TRBD2
CDR3 DNA: TGTGCCAGCAGCTTGCGGGAGGATGAGCAGTTCTTC
CDR3 protein: CASSLREDEQFF

clone size: -
J gene: TRBJ1-1
V gene: TRBV7-9
D gene: -
CDR3 DNA: TGTGCCAGCAGCCCCCGGCGGGGGGCGCTTAGGACTGAAGCTTTCTTT
CDR3 protein: CASSPRRGALRTEAFF

clone size: -
J gene: TRBJ2-2
V gene: TRBV4-3
D gene: -
CDR3 DNA: TGCGCCAGCAGCCAAACTCACAGGGTGTCCGGGGAGCTGTTTTTT
CDR3 protein: CASSQTHRVSGELFF

clone size: -
J gene: TRBJ1-5
V gene: TRBV2
D gene: -
CDR3 DNA: TGTGCCAGCAGTGAGGACCGAATTAATCAGCCCCAGCATTTT
CDR3 protein: CASSEDRINQPQHF

clone size: -
J gene: TRBJ1-5
V gene: TRBV2
D gene: TRBD1
CDR3 DNA: TGTGCCAGCAGGGGAACAGGGGGGGCTCAGCCCCAGCATTTT
CDR3 protein: CASRGTGGAQPQHF

clone size: -
J gene: TRBJ1-1
V gene: TRBV5-8
D gene: -
CDR3 DNA: TGTGCCAGCAGCCAATACAGAGAAGCTTTCTTT
CDR3 protein: CASSQYREAFF

clone size: -
J gene: TRBJ1-6
V gene: TRBV6-1
D gene: -
CDR3 DNA: TGTGCCAGCAGTGAAGCAAGAGGGAATAATTCACCCCTCCACTTT
CDR3 protein: CASSEARGNNSPLHF

clone size: -
J gene: TRBJ2-7
V gene: TRBV20-1
D gene: -
CDR3 DNA: TGCAGTGCTAGTTCCGGGGGCGTCGAGCAGTACTTC
CDR3 protein: CSASSGGVEQYF

clone size: -
J gene: TRBJ2-3
V gene: TRBV14
D gene: -
CDR3 DNA: TGTGCCAGCAGCCTCTTTCCCGGCGGTACGCAGTATTTT
CDR3 protein: CASSLFPGGTQYF

clone size: -
J gene: TRBJ2-5
V gene: TRBV20-1
D gene: -
CDR3 DNA: TGCAGTGCTCTGGGGGGTGAGACCCAGTACTTC
CDR3 protein: CSALGGETQYF

clone size: few
J gene: TRBJ1-1
V gene: TRBV6-5
D gene: -
CDR3 DNA: TGTGCCAGCGGAAAACAGGTTTCGAACACTGAAGCTTTCTTT
CDR3 protein: CASGKQVSNTEAFF

clone size: once
J gene: TRBJ2-3
V gene: TRBV11-3
D gene: -
CDR3 DNA: TGTGCCAGCAGCCCAGCTAGCCCAGATACGCAGTATTTT
CDR3 protein: CASSPASPDTQYF

clone size: -
J gene: TRBJ2-2
V gene: TRBV2
D gene: -
CDR3 DNA: TGTGCCAGCAGTGATGGGCCGGCCGGGGAGCTGTTTTTT
CDR3 protein: CASSDGPAGELFF

clone size: -
J gene: TRBJ1-5
V gene: TRBV19
D gene: TRBD1
CDR3 DNA: TGTGCCAGTAGCCCCGGGTTGGGACAGGGGGCTCAGCCCCAGCATTTT
CDR3 protein: CASSPGLGQGAQPQHF

clone size: -
J gene: TRBJ1-4
V gene: TRBV4-3
D gene: -
CDR3 DNA: TGCGCCAGCAGCCAAGACTATGGGGGGGCGGGTGAAAAACTGTTTTTT
CDR3 protein: CASSQDYGGAGEKLFF

clone size: once
J gene: TRBJ1-1
V gene: TRBV27
D gene: -
CDR3 DNA: TGTGCCAGCAGTTTATTGGGGGGGACTGAAGCTTTCTTT
CDR3 protein: CASSLLGGTEAFF

clone size: -
J gene: TRBJ2-2
V gene: TRBV6-5
D gene: -
CDR3 DNA: TGTGCCAGCAGTATCCGGAACGGGGAGCTGTTTTTT
CDR3 protein: CASSIRNGELFF

clone size: -
J gene: TRBJ2-7
V gene: TRBV11-3
D gene: -
CDR3 DNA: TGTGCCAGCAGCTTCCGGCAGTTCGACGAGCAGTACTTC
CDR3 protein: CASSFRQFDEQYF

clone size: -
J gene: TRBJ1-2
V gene: TRBV6-5
D gene: -
CDR3 DNA: TGTGCCAGCAGTTATGGGGCTAGCTATGGCTACACCTTC
CDR3 protein: CASSYGASYGYTF

clone size: -
J gene: TRBJ1-2
V gene: TRBV9
D gene: -
CDR3 DNA: TGTGCCAGCAGCGGTGGGGCCGCTGACTATGGCTACACCTTC
CDR3 protein: CASSGGAADYGYTF

clone size: once
J gene: TRBJ2-3
V gene: TRBV6-4
D gene: TRBD2
CDR3 DNA: TGTGCCAGCAGTGACTCGACTAGCGATTCAGATACGCAGTATTTT
CDR3 protein: CASSDSTSDSDTQYF

clone size: -
J gene: TRBJ2-2
V gene: TRBV15
D gene: -
CDR3 DNA: TGTGCCACCAGCCCCGCGGGGGCCACCGGGGAGCTGTTTTTT
CDR3 protein: CATSPAGATGELFF

clone size: -
J gene: TRBJ1-3
V gene: TRBV18
D gene: -
CDR3 DNA: TGTGCCAGCTCAGAAGGGGGAGTGGAAGGAAACACCATATATTTT
CDR3 protein: CASSEGGVEGNTIYF

clone size: -
J gene: TRBJ2-3
V gene: TRBV24-1
D gene: -
CDR3 DNA: TGTGCCACCAGTGGACGCGGGGCATATAATTCAGATACGCAGTATTTT
CDR3 protein: CATSGRGAYNSDTQYF

clone size: -
J gene: TRBJ1-2
V gene: TRBV5-1
D gene: -
CDR3 DNA: TGCGCCAGCAGCTTGGTCGAGTGGCGGGATGGCTACACCTTC
CDR3 protein: CASSLVEWRDGYTF

clone size: -
J gene: TRBJ1-2
V gene: TRBV7-9
D gene: TRBD1
CDR3 DNA: TGTGCCAGCAGCTTACGGACAGGGCATTCTGGCTACACCTTC
CDR3 protein: CASSLRTGHSGYTF

clone size: -
J gene: TRBJ1-1
V gene: TRBV7-2
D gene: -
CDR3 DNA: TGTGCCAGCATCAGCGGCGGGGCCGGAACTGAAGCTTTCTTT
CDR3 protein: CASISGGAGTEAFF

clone size: -
J gene: TRBJ2-3
V gene: TRBV4-1
D gene: -
CDR3 DNA: TGCGCCAGCAGCCCCCACGGGACTAGCACAGATACGCAGTATTTT
CDR3 protein: CASSPHGTSTDTQYF

clone size: -
J gene: TRBJ2-7
V gene: TRBV4-1
D gene: -
CDR3 DNA: TGCGCCAGCAGCCAAGATTCCTCGCGGCACTCCTACGAGCAGTACTTC
CDR3 protein: CASSQDSSRHSYEQYF

clone size: -
J gene: TRBJ1-5
V gene: TRBV24-1
D gene: TRBD1
CDR3 DNA: TGTGCCACCAGTGACTCACAGGGGGTCCGCAATCAGCCCCAGCATTTT
CDR3 protein: CATSDSQGVRNQPQHF

clone size: -
J gene: TRBJ1-5
V gene: TRBV2
D gene: -
CDR3 DNA: TGTGCCAGCAGGGGGGCGGTAAGCAATCAGCCCCAGCATTTT
CDR3 protein: CASRGAVSNQPQHF

clone size: -
J gene: TRBJ1-4
V gene: TRBV6-5
D gene: -
CDR3 DNA: TGTGCCAGCAGTCGGCAATGGGGGGCAGATGAAAAACTGTTTTTT
CDR3 protein: CASSRQWGADEKLFF

clone size: -
J gene: TRBJ2-1
V gene: TRBV5-1
D gene: -
CDR3 DNA: TGCGCCAGCAGCTATAGTATAAGCTCCTACAATGAGCAGTTCTTC
CDR3 protein: CASSYSISSYNEQFF

clone size: -
J gene: TRBJ2-2
V gene: TRBV11-3
D gene: TRBD1
CDR3 DNA: TGTGCCAGCACCCTGTCCGGGACAGGGCGGACCGGGGAGCTGTTTTTT
CDR3 protein: CASTLSGTGRTGELFF

clone size: -
J gene: TRBJ1-3
V gene: TRBV3-1/TRBV3-2
D gene: -
CDR3 DNA: TGTGCCAGCAGCCAAGGGGGTGGAAACACCATATATTTT
CDR3 protein: CASSQGGGNTIYF

clone size: -
J gene: TRBJ2-5
V gene: TRBV7-2
D gene: -
CDR3 DNA: TGTGCCAGCAGCTTAAGCCTGACAGGAGGACAAGAGACCCAGTACTTC
CDR3 protein: CASSLSLTGGQETQYF

clone size: -
J gene: TRBJ2-2
V gene: TRBV10-3
D gene: TRBD2
CDR3 DNA: TGTGCCATCAGGGAGCGGGAGGGCACCGGGGAGCTGTTTTTT
CDR3 protein: CAIREREGTGELFF

clone size: few
J gene: TRBJ2-3
V gene: TRBV7-2
D gene: -
CDR3 DNA: TGTGCCAGCAGCTTAGCTATGGCGGGGACTTCCTCTAATACGCAGTATTTT
CDR3 protein: CASSLAMAGTSSNTQYF

clone size: -
J gene: TRBJ2-3
V gene: TRBV19
D gene: TRBD2
CDR3 DNA: TGTGCCAGTAGTAAAGGACTAGCGGGGGGAGCCCGGGTCACAGATACGCAGTATTTT
CDR3 protein: CASSKGLAGGARVTDTQYF

clone size: -
J gene: TRBJ1-1
V gene: TRBV11-2
D gene: -
CDR3 DNA: TGTGCCAGCAGCTCGCAGAGAACCTTCATGAACACTGAAGCTTTCTTT
CDR3 protein: CASSSQRTFMNTEAFF

clone size: -
J gene: TRBJ2-1
V gene: TRBV5-5
D gene: -
CDR3 DNA: TGTGCCAGCAGCTTCGAAGGGGAGGCCTACAATGAGCAGTTCTTC
CDR3 protein: CASSFEGEAYNEQFF